This TCR beta chain was profiled in a study of T-cell reconstitution after alpha-beta-depleted transplantation in children. Trimming took off 8 bases at V and 11 bases at J, with 16 bases between the two ends. The CDR3 runs 11 residues. Preparing the TCRbeta library involved the use of unique molecular identifiers. TCRdb used MiXCR to reprocess the PCR reads, holding one entry per CDR3 protein. The repertoire includes 600,000 or so distinct CDR3 sequences, roughly 24% of them detected once, and around 14% sits in the top ten. The rearrangement joins TRBV12-3 or TRBV12-4 to TRBJ2-7, with a weak D call TRBD1 (6 bases). The sequencing here drew on PBMCs, mostly from graft donor cells, taken 360 days after TCRalphabeta/CD19-depleted stem cell transplant. This TCR was sampled from a boy under two years old who had a stem cell transplant for acute myeloid leukemia, so the T cells may come from the graft donor. The CDR3 DNA is TGTGCCAGCGGGACACCTCTACCGAAGTACTTC. It translates to CASGTPLPKYF.